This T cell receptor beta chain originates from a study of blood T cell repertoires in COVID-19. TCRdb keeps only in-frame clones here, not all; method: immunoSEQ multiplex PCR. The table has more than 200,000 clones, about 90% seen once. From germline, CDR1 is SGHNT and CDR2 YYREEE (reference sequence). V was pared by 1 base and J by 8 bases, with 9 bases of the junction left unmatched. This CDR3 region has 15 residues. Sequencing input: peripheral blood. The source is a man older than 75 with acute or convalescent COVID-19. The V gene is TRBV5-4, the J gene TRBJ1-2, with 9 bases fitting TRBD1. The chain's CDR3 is CASSLPQDRGRGYTF. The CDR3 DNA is TGTGCCAGCAGCTTGCCCCAAGACAGGGGGAGAGGCTACACCTTC.